Presented here are 22 T cell receptor beta chains from one specimen sequenced in a study of OX40 agonist ivuxolimab in advanced cancers. Method: immunoSEQ multiplex PCR; TCRdb's copy keeps in-frame clones and lacks some. This table holds approximately 60,000 clones, roughly 80% found once. The material sequenced was CD4+ or CD8+ T cells sorted from blood, taken in a trial of the OX40 agonist ivuxolimab. All receptors derive from an adult with an advanced solid tumor such as melanoma, head and neck, liver or kidney cancer.

The gene calls are TRBV6-1 and TRBJ1-5, with 10 nucleotides matching TRBD1. Germline CDR1 reads MNHNS; CDR2 reads SASEGT. CDR3 length: 15 residues. V lost 4 bases to trimming and J lost 5 bases; unmatched junction nucleotides: 5. CDR3 protein: CASSGSGTGDQPQHF. CDR3 sequence (DNA): TGTGCCAGCAGTGGTTCCGGGACAGGGGATCAGCCCCAGCATTTT.

The gene calls are TRBV2 and TRBJ1-5, with D tentatively TRBD1 (5 bases). The CDR3 runs to 16 residues. Germline V gene lookup returns CDR1 SNHLY and CDR2 FYNNEI. Trimming took off 3 bases at V and 6 bases at J, with 18 bases between the two ends. DNA of the CDR3: TGTGCCAGCAGTGACCCCTCGACAGTTAGTGTTCAGCCCCAGCATTTT. Amino acids: CASSDPSTVSVQPQHF.

This chain connects TRBV7-2 to TRBJ2-4; D is undetermined. With 5 bases removed from V and 3 bases from J, the gap between germline ends came to 11 bases. The CDR3 totals 14 residues. Germline CDR1 SGHTA, CDR2 FQGNSA. CDR3 nucleotide sequence: TGTGCCAGCAGCCCCGCCTGGGACAAAAACATTCAGTACTTC. Its translation is CASSPAWDKNIQYF.

This rearrangement joins TRBV5-1 to TRBJ1-2; 10 bases line up with TRBD1. After removal of 0 bases from V and 6 bases from J, the junction contained 2 bases not matched to a gene. This CDR3 has 14 amino acids. CDR1 and CDR2 (germline): SGHRS, YFSETQ. This CDR3 reads CASSLGQGADGYTF. The CDR3 region has the DNA TGCGCCAGCAGCTTGGGACAGGGGGCGGATGGCTACACCTTC. Based on the CDR3 plus reference TRBV5-1 and TRBJ1-2, the full variable domain is KAGVTQTPRYLIKTRGQQVTLSCSPISGHRSVSWYQQTPGQGLQFLFEYFSETQRNKGNFPGRFSGRQFSNSRSEMNVSTLELGDSALYLCASSLGQGADGYTFGSGTRLTVV.

The rearrangement links TRBV7-3 to TRBJ1-1; D gene ambiguous. The germline V gene encodes CDR1 SGHTA and CDR2 FQGTGA. The CDR3 has 14 residues. V dropped 6 bases and J dropped 1 base, with 12 bases sitting between them. CDR3 sequence reads: CASSSSNGNTEAFF. CDR3 bases: TGTGCCAGCAGTTCGTCTAATGGGAACACTGAAGCTTTCTTT.

The chain carries TRBV6-4 and TRBJ2-3; D gene unclear. The CDR3 runs 13 residues. Germline CDR1 and CDR2: MRHNA and SNTAGT. V dropped 0 bases and J dropped 8 bases, with 9 bases sitting between them. CDR3 in amino acids: CASSDSAHATQYF. The CDR3 DNA reads as TGTGCCAGCAGTGACTCAGCCCATGCTACGCAGTATTTT.

This clone has a handful of counts. This sequence joins TRBV5-1 and TRBJ1-1; D is perhaps TRBD1 (6 bases). This CDR3 region has 15 residues. The germline V gene encodes CDR1 SGHRS and CDR2 YFSETQ. The V gene lost 0 bases and the J gene lost 1 base, with 10 bases spanning the gap. The CDR3 nucleotides read TGCGCCAGCAGCTTGGTTCCAGGGGAGAACACTGAAGCTTTCTTT. The encoded protein is CASSLVPGENTEAFF.

This clone came up a few times. The chain combines TRBV19 with TRBJ2-1, with D possibly being TRBD1 (5 bases). The CDR3 contains 14 residues. Trimming took 9 bases from V and 10 from J, leaving 22 bases between them. The germline gives CDR1 LNHDA, CDR2 SQIVND (reference sequence). In DNA, the CDR3 is TGTGCCAGCGCAGCAGGGTATTATGTTGAGGAGCAGTTCTTC. It translates to CASAAGYYVEEQFF.

The chain joins TRBV27 to TRBJ2-5, with 7 bases fitting TRBD1. CDR3 length equals 14 residues. The J segment lost 3 bases and the V segment lost 5 bases, leaving 6 bases of the junction unmatched. CDR1 and CDR2 (germline): MNHEY, SMNVEV (reference sequence). The CDR3, as DNA: TGTGCCAGCAGTCGGGGACAGCAGAAAGAGACCCAGTACTTC. As protein: CASSRGQQKETQYF.

This chain joins TRBV19 and TRBJ2-7; no reliable D call. Per the germline V gene, CDR1 is LNHDA and CDR2 is SQIVND (reference sequence). This CDR3 is built from 13 residues. V gave up 1 base and J gave up 2 bases, with 6 bases separating them. The CDR3 region has the DNA TGTGCCAGTAGTATAGGCCTAACCTACGAGCAGTACTTC. Protein: CASSIGLTYEQYF.

This rearrangement joins TRBV5-6 to TRBJ1-3, with D hard to call. The CDR3 loop spans 14 amino acids. V gave up 4 bases and J gave up 4 bases, with 12 bases separating them. Germline-derived CDR1 and CDR2 are SGHDT and YYEEEE. This CDR3 is CASSRPGRGNTIYF. For the CDR3, the DNA is TGTGCCAGCAGCCGCCCGGGCAGGGGAAACACCATATATTTT.

The chain recombines TRBV5-4 with TRBJ1-1; 7 bases map to TRBD1. The germline V gene encodes CDR1 SGHNT and CDR2 YYREEE (reference sequence). After removal of 5 bases from V and 3 bases from J, the junction contained 7 bases not matched to a gene. CDR3 size: 14 residues. As DNA, the CDR3 is TGTGCCAGCAGTCGGGACAGAGGGGACACTGAAGCTTTCTTT. This codes for CASSRDRGDTEAFF.

The V gene is TRBV6-6, the J gene TRBJ1-5; D uncertain. This CDR3 region has 13 residues. CDR1 is MNHNY, CDR2 SVGAGI, per germline (reference sequence). The V end lost 0 bases, the J end lost 5 bases, and 5 bases lay between the germline ends. The CDR3 DNA sequence: TGTGCCAGCAGTTACTCGAAGGATCAGCCCCAGCATTTT. The encoded protein is CASSYSKDQPQHF.

This clone has a handful of counts. The chain has TRBV27 and TRBJ2-7, with no clear D. Between the trimmed V and J ends, which lost 5 bases and 2 bases, there was a span of 10 bases. Germline lookup yields CDR1 MNHEY and CDR2 SMNVEV (reference sequence). CDR3 length: 13 residues. CDR3 in amino acids: CASSGIGPYEQYF. The CDR3 nucleotides read TGTGCCAGCAGTGGCATCGGACCCTACGAGCAGTACTTC.

V and J are TRBV30 and TRBJ1-5; D is possibly TRBD1 (5 bases). Germline-derived CDR1 and CDR2 are GTSNPN and SVGIG (reference sequence). This CDR3 region has 12 residues. V lost 7 bases and J lost 4, with 11 bases in between. CDR3 sequence (DNA): TGTGCCTTTGACAGTGGGAATCAGCCCCAGCATTTT. Protein: CAFDSGNQPQHF.

This CDR3 is CASSLVTGGPGDTQYF. The CDR3 region has the DNA TGTGCCAGCAGCTTAGTGACGGGAGGGCCTGGGGATACGCAGTATTTT. The chain is built from TRBV7-6 and TRBJ2-3; 8 bases agree with TRBD2. Looked up from germline, CDR1 is SGHVS and CDR2 is FNYEAQ. Trimming cost V 1 base and J 6 bases; bases outside gene matches: 9. The CDR3 is 16 residues long.

The rearrangement uses TRBV29-1 and TRBJ2-7; possible D gene TRBD2, 6 bases. Trimming removed 4 bases at V and 1 base at J, with 11 bases between. Germline V gene sequence: CDR1 SQVTM, CDR2 ANQGSEA. This CDR3 comprises 13 residues. Here the CDR3 DNA reads TGCAGCGTTGGGGGAGCGGGTTCCTACGAGCAGTACTTC. Protein: CSVGGAGSYEQYF.

This clone turned up a few times. The chain combines TRBV4-1 with TRBJ1-1; TRBD1 is a possible D gene (5 bases). CDR3 size: 16 residues. The germline CDR1 and CDR2 sequences are MGHRA and YSYEKL. V lost 0 bases, J lost 6 bases, and 17 bases lay in between. The DNA of the CDR3 is TGCGCCAGCAGCCAAGATCACCGTGGGTTGGGGGCTGAAGCTTTCTTT. Translating gives CASSQDHRGLGAEAFF.

The chain has TRBV5-1 and TRBJ2-7; D remains ambiguous. CDR1 and CDR2 from the germline V gene are SGHRS and YFSETQ. V lost 5 bases, J lost 3 bases, and 15 bases lay in between. The CDR3 sequence is 14 residues long. CDR3 sequence reads: CASRHGPDGYEQYF. CDR3 DNA sequence: TGCGCCAGCAGGCACGGGCCCGACGGCTACGAGCAGTACTTC. Combining the CDR3 with reference TRBV5-1 and TRBJ2-7 gives the whole variable domain KAGVTQTPRYLIKTRGQQVTLSCSPISGHRSVSWYQQTPGQGLQFLFEYFSETQRNKGNFPGRFSGRQFSNSRSEMNVSTLELGDSALYLCASRHGPDGYEQYFGPGTRLTVT.

This clone was counted a single time. The J gene is TRBJ2-2, the V gene TRBV2, with 8 bases aligning to TRBD2. The length of the CDR3 is 14 residues. CDR1 and CDR2 (germline): SNHLY, FYNNEI. V gave up 8 bases and J gave up 7 bases; unmatched junction bases: 9. The CDR3 loop is CASHSGIGYGELFF. Here the CDR3 DNA reads TGTGCCAGCCATAGCGGGATAGGTTACGGGGAGCTGTTTTTT.

The chain combines TRBV29-1 with TRBJ2-1; 7 nucleotides align to TRBD2. CDR3 length: 12 amino acids. V was pared by 3 bases and J by 9 bases, with 5 bases of the junction left unmatched. CDR1 is SQVTM and CDR2 is ANQGSEA in the germline V gene. The CDR3 protein is CSVDLGGIEQFF. CDR3 DNA sequence: TGCAGCGTTGACTTGGGGGGGATTGAGCAGTTCTTC.

This chain joins TRBV9 and TRBJ2-3, with TRBD2 matching over 8 bases. V was pared by 9 bases and J by 2 bases, with 5 bases of the junction left unmatched. The germline CDR1 and CDR2 sequences are SGDLS and YYNGEE. CDR3 length: 13 amino acids. CDR3 sequence reads: CANAGGATDTQYF. The CDR3 nucleotides read TGTGCCAACGCCGGGGGGGCCACAGATACGCAGTATTTT.